The 8 T cell receptor beta chains given below trace back to one sample, sequenced in a study of T cell changes during pregnancy in multiple sclerosis. The method was immunoSEQ multiplex PCR; TCRdb's version includes in-frame clones alone and lacks a portion of them. The sample lists tens of thousands of clones, 90% occurring once. Source: CD8+ T cells from peripheral blood mononuclear cells, taken in the first trimester of pregnancy. The receptors come from a female donor with multiple sclerosis, enrolled in a pregnancy study.

The gene calls are TRBV27 and TRBJ2-2, with 14 bases matching TRBD2. V dropped 6 bases and J dropped 5; count of bases not matched to a gene: 17. This CDR3 has 20 residues. Germline V gene data show CDR1 as MNHEY and CDR2 as SMNVEV (reference sequence). CDR3 nucleotides: TGTGCCAGCAGAAAAAGACTAGCGGGAGGGCCCCCGTTTTTGACCGGGGAGCTGTTTTTT. It encodes CASRKRLAGGPPFLTGELFF.

The chain recombines TRBV10-2 with TRBJ2-1; 7 bases align to TRBD1. Germline-derived CDR1 and CDR2 are WSHSY and SAAADI. The CDR3 sequence is 13 residues long. The trim removed 4 bases at V and 10 bases at J, leaving 7 bases unmatched. CDR3 amino acids: CASSGRGPSEQFF. The CDR3 DNA sequence: TGCGCCAGCAGTGGTAGGGGGCCGAGCGAGCAGTTCTTC.

The chain employs TRBV28 and TRBJ2-3, with a tentative D call TRBD2 (6 bases). The V gene's germline CDR1 is MDHEN and CDR2 SYDVKM. V lost 5 bases and J lost 1, with 16 bases in between. The CDR3 covers 16 residues. This chain's CDR3 is CASSLKRVTRTDTQYF. CDR3 DNA sequence: TGTGCCAGCAGTCTTAAGCGGGTCACCCGCACAGATACGCAGTATTTT.

This clone was found once. The chain carries TRBV30 and TRBJ2-7; TRBD2 aligns across 13 bases. Looked up from germline, CDR1 is GTSNPN and CDR2 is SVGIG (reference sequence). The CDR3 consists of 13 residues. J was trimmed by 7 bases and V by 5 bases; bases with no gene match: 5. CDR3 coding DNA: TGTGCCTGGGGATGGACTAGCGGGAGTGAGCAGTACTTC. It codes for CAWGWTSGSEQYF. Drawing the rest from reference TRBV30 and TRBJ2-7, the complete variable domain is SQTIHQWPATLVQPVGSPLSLECTVEGTSNPNLYWYRQAAGRGLQLLFYSVGIGQISSEVPQNLSASRPQDRQFILSSKKLLLSDSGFYLCAWGWTSGSEQYFGPGTRLTVT.

V is TRBV27 and J is TRBJ2-7; no clear D gene. The germline V gene has CDR1 MNHEY and CDR2 SMNVEV (reference sequence). The V end lost 0 bases, the J end lost 5 bases, and 8 bases lay between the germline ends. CDR3 length: 13 residues. CDR3 in DNA: TGTGCCAGCAGTTTATCCCCAGGTCACGAGCAGTACTTC. Translating it yields CASSLSPGHEQYF.

The chain couples TRBV2 to TRBJ2-7; TRBD2 agrees at 8 bases. Trimming took 8 bases from V and 3 from J; bases not matched to a gene: 6. Germline values: CDR1 SNHLY, CDR2 FYNNEI. The CDR3 is made up of 13 amino acids. The CDR3 spells CASGREGHYEQYF. The CDR3 region has the DNA TGTGCCAGCGGACGGGAGGGCCACTACGAGCAGTACTTC.

The chain carries TRBV28 and TRBJ1-1; D might be TRBD1 (6 bases). The V gene lost 6 bases and the J gene lost 0 bases, with 14 bases spanning the gap. The CDR3 sequence is 15 residues long. Germline V lookup: CDR1 MDHEN, CDR2 SYDVKM. CDR3 in amino acids: CASSFRTDMNTEAFF. The CDR3 coding sequence is TGTGCCAGCAGCTTCCGGACAGATATGAACACTGAAGCTTTCTTT.

The chain carries TRBV10-2 and TRBJ2-5; 13 bases align to TRBD2. The V gene's germline CDR1 is WSHSY and CDR2 SAAADI. The CDR3 consists of 16 residues. The ends lost 10 bases at V and 2 bases at J; junction bases unmatched: 10. The CDR3 loop reads CATEPGLAGYQETQYF. The CDR3 region has the DNA TGCGCCACAGAGCCGGGACTAGCGGGATATCAAGAGACCCAGTACTTC.